This T cell receptor beta chain appears in the sequencing data of a study of cytotoxic CD8 clonotypes in ibrutinib-treated CLL. Study-wide context: Response specimens were obtained following a median treatment duration of around 12 months, with a range of 6 to 36. When averaged across all of the samples, the counts came to 255,043 productive templates and some 93,000 productive rearrangements.

Notes on this clone: No antigen is known for it.

Overall study results and limits: Clonotypes that were public were uncommon, and they contracted or stayed stable on treatment. Clonality showed a rise at ibrutinib response that reversed toward baseline at progression.

The assay was immunoSEQ multiplex PCR, and TCRdb's table has in-frame clones only and misses some. Altogether roughly 63,000 clones are present, less than 60% being singletons, with the ten largest covering over 12%. CDR1 is SGHRS, CDR2 YFSETQ, per germline. The V and J ends lost 4 bases and 3 bases respectively, with 16 bases between them. CDR3 length: 15 residues. The receptor was derived from a human donor with chronic lymphocytic leukemia. Sequences were derived from PBMCs, sampled after 12 months of ibrutinib treatment. The chain uses TRBV5-1 and TRBJ1-1; TRBD1 is a possible D gene (6 bases). CDR3 DNA: TGCGCCAGCAGCGCACACAGGGTTACCTACACTGAAGCTTTCTTT. Translation: CASSAHRVTYTEAFF. The full variable domain, rest sourced from reference TRBV5-1 and TRBJ1-1, is KAGVTQTPRYLIKTRGQQVTLSCSPISGHRSVSWYQQTPGQGLQFLFEYFSETQRNKGNFPGRFSGRQFSNSRSEMNVSTLELGDSALYLCASSAHRVTYTEAFFGQGTRLTVV.